These T cell receptor beta chains were read from a single sample in a study of T cells in localized non-small cell lung cancer. The data were produced by immunoSEQ multiplex PCR, yet TCRdb's version contains in-frame clones alone and is incomplete. The sample lists some 24,000 clones; approximately 83% were seen once. The specimen was peripheral blood, collected before any cancer treatment. The receptors shown here come from a male donor at least 60 years old with stage II squamous cell lung carcinoma. CDR3s include the opening cysteine and the closing phenylalanine or tryptophan. A D gene is named only where the DNA matches it firmly. Not every row has a clone size; where given, it reads once, few, many or a size class.

clone_size | j_call | v_call | cdr3_length | d_call | cdr3_aa | cdr3_nt
. | TRBJ1-1 | TRBV6-5 | 16 | . | CASSYRTGIGNTEAFF | TGTGCCAGCAGTTACCGTACAGGAATCGGAAACACTGAAGCTTTCTTT
. | TRBJ2-6 | TRBV2 | 16 | TRBD1 | CASTVQGVSGANVLTF | TGTGCCAGCACGGTGCAGGGGGTGTCTGGGGCCAACGTCCTGACTTTC
once | TRBJ2-6 | TRBV7-2 | 15 | . | CASSRASDGANVLTF | TGTGCCAGCAGCCGGGCAAGTGACGGGGCCAACGTCCTGACTTTC
. | TRBJ2-5 | TRBV18 | 14 | . | CASSPPGRGETQYF | TGTGCCAGCTCACCGCCGGGCAGGGGAGAGACCCAGTACTTC
. | TRBJ2-5 | TRBV4-2 | 15 | . | CASSQDQGVGETQYF | TGTGCCAGCAGCCAAGATCAAGGGGTAGGTGAGACCCAGTACTTC
once | TRBJ2-2 | TRBV7-8 | 15 | . | CASSHGRLNTGELFF | TGTGCCAGCAGCCACGGACGCTTGAACACCGGGGAGCTGTTTTTT
. | TRBJ2-3 | TRBV19 | 13 | . | CASSFTVTDTQYF | TGTGCCAGTAGTTTTACAGTCACAGATACGCAGTATTTT
. | TRBJ2-6 | TRBV7-4 | 17 | . | CASSTSSSQSRANVLTF | TGTGCCAGCAGCACGAGCAGCTCACAAAGTCGGGCCAACGTCCTGACTTTC
few | TRBJ1-3 | TRBV7-8 | 15 | TRBD1 | CASSSRDRAGNTIYF | TGTGCCAGCAGCTCCCGGGACAGGGCCGGAAACACCATATATTTT
. | TRBJ1-6 | TRBV27 | 17 | . | CASSLSRVGRVNSPLHF | TGTGCCAGCAGTTTAAGCCGTGTCGGGAGAGTAAATTCACCCCTCCACTTT
. | TRBJ1-5 | TRBV19 | 13 | TRBD1 | CASSGTGSVAQHF | TGTGCCAGTAGTGGGACAGGGTCGGTCGCCCAGCATTTT
. | TRBJ2-1 | TRBV29-1 | 12 | . | CSVVRVGNEQFF | TGCAGCGTTGTCAGGGTGGGGAATGAGCAGTTCTTC
. | TRBJ2-1 | TRBV6-1 | 13 | . | CASRVQGSNEQFF | TGTGCCAGCAGAGTACAGGGTTCCAATGAGCAGTTCTTC
. | TRBJ2-7 | TRBV11-2 | 16 | . | CASSLEVPLYFGEQYF | TGTGCCAGCAGCTTAGAAGTGCCTCTTTACTTCGGCGAGCAGTACTTC
. | TRBJ1-1 | TRBV6-5 | 14 | . | CASSYSRLDTEAFF | TGTGCCAGCAGTTACTCTCGGTTGGACACTGAAGCTTTCTTT
. | TRBJ2-2 | TRBV19 | 13 | . | CATAVSFSGELFF | TGTGCCACCGCGGTATCGTTCTCCGGGGAGCTGTTTTTT
. | TRBJ2-3 | TRBV11-3 | 14 | . | CASSLSSYTDTQYF | TGTGCCAGCAGCCTCAGTTCCTACACAGATACGCAGTATTTT
once | TRBJ2-1 | TRBV28 | 14 | . | CASTQGGVGNEQFF | TGTGCCAGCACCCAGGGGGGGGTGGGCAATGAGCAGTTCTTC
. | TRBJ2-1 | TRBV18 | 14 | TRBD2 | CASSLAGGPGEQFF | TGTGCCAGCTCACTTGCGGGAGGGCCAGGTGAGCAGTTCTTC